These 29 T cell receptor beta chains came from one sample sequenced in a study of low-dose radiotherapy and immunotherapy resistance in tumors. Indicated time point: before trial treatment. TRAV- and TRBV-specific primers primed first-strand cDNA, covering alpha and beta chains. The authors amplified TCRs for approximately 18 PCR cycles with a constant-region primer and a V-primer adapter. TCRdb recomputed calls from the reads with MiXCR, one row per CDR3 protein. This sample has 55,000 to 65,000 distinct CDR3 sequences, with about 25% found just once. Sequences were derived from PBMCs, sampled before treatment. The origin of the receptors is a male donor with rectosigmoid adenocarcinoma.

The genes are TRBV27 and TRBJ2-1, with 7 bases fitting TRBD2. Trimming at V came to 5 bases and at J to 2 bases, leaving 9 bases not matched to a gene. This CDR3 region has 16 residues. Germline CDR1 MNHEY, CDR2 SMNVEV (reference sequence). DNA for the CDR3: TGTGCCAGCAGTCCATGGGGGGAGGGGACCTACAATGAGCAGTTCTTC. Protein product: CASSPWGEGTYNEQFF.

On this clonotype: A read error is likely here: a far larger clone is one base away. V gene TRBV5-1 combines with J gene TRBJ2-7, with TRBD2 identical over 11 bases. Germline loops: CDR1 SGHRS, CDR2 YFSETQ. The CDR3 is 16 amino acids. V lost 1 base, J lost 7 bases, and 10 bases stayed unmatched. As DNA, the CDR3 is TGCGCCAGCAGCTTGCTAGCGGGAGGCTCCTACAATGAGCAGTACTTC. Protein product: CASSLLAGGSYNEQYF.

With respect to this clonotype: This likely stems from a read error, as it lies one base from a far larger clone. Here the CDR3 omits its conserved ending phenylalanine or tryptophan, so a read error is the likely source. The V call is TRBV5-1, the J call TRBJ2-5; no reliable D call. The last part of the DNA fits TRBJ2-7 better; the J call may be wrong. CDR3 size: 12 residues. Germline V gives CDR1 SGHRS, CDR2 YFSETQ. CDR3 protein: CASSLDAYEQYS. The CDR3 DNA is TGCGCCAGCAGCTTGGACGCCTACGAGCAGTACTCC.

This clonotype was found many times. J is TRBJ2-3 and V is TRBV26; no check of the table's D call, TRBD2, against the DNA was made. TRBV26 is recorded as a pseudogene. The CDR3 is 16 amino acids. The CDR3 loop is CASSSRDSGMADTQYF. The CDR3 DNA follows: TGTGCCAGCAGTTCTCGGGACTCAGGAATGGCAGATACGCAGTATTTT.

The chain is built from TRBV5-6 and TRBJ2-3; tentative D call: TRBD2 (6 bases). Trimming left V 2 bases short and J 6 bases short, with 19 bases between. The CDR3 contains 16 residues. Germline values: CDR1 SGHDT, CDR2 YYEEEE. DNA of the CDR3: TGTGCCAGCAGCTTAAGTAGTCGCGGGATAACGGATACGCAGTATTTT. This codes for CASSLSSRGITDTQYF.

V gene TRBV12-3 or TRBV12-4 combines with J gene TRBJ1-3, with D uncertain. The CDR3 spans 13 residues. V was trimmed by 7 bases and J by 4 bases, leaving 11 bases between them. Written as DNA, the CDR3 is TGTGCCAGCACCCTTTCGTGGGGAAACACCATATATTTT. As protein: CASTLSWGNTIYF.

CDR3 in DNA: TGTGCCAGCAGTTTTATGGGGCTTTGGGGCACAGATACGCAGTATTTT. Encoded protein: CASSFMGLWGTDTQYF. J is TRBJ2-3 and V is TRBV28; perhaps TRBD1 as D (5 bases). Between the trimmed V and J ends, which lost 3 bases and 1 base, there was a span of 14 bases. The CDR3 has 16 amino acids. Looked up from germline, CDR1 is MDHEN and CDR2 is SYDVKM.

As for this clonotype: A far more abundant clone sits one base away, making this likely a read error. V gene TRBV20-1 combines with J gene TRBJ2-1; no firm D call. CDR1 DFQATT and CDR2 SNEGSKA come from the germline V gene (reference sequence). This CDR3 has 13 amino acids. With 0 bases removed from V and 10 bases from J, the gap between germline ends came to 13 bases. The CDR3 DNA follows: TGCAGTGCTAGAGATGGGCCTCTTAACGAGCAGTTCTTC. Amino acid sequence: CSARDGPLNEQFF.

This clonotype is medium-sized by share. This chain connects TRBV6-6 to TRBJ2-7; 9 bases line up with TRBD2. Germline V gives CDR1 MNHNY, CDR2 SVGAGI (reference sequence). The J segment lost 0 bases and the V segment lost 5 bases, leaving 11 bases of the junction unmatched. The CDR3 consists of 17 residues. The CDR3 region is CASSDRASGVSSYEQYF. The DNA for the CDR3 is TGTGCCAGCAGTGACCGGGCTAGCGGGGTCAGCTCCTACGAGCAGTACTTC.

The table lists this clonotype with a few counts. This chain links TRBV12-3 or TRBV12-4 with TRBJ1-1; 8 bases line up with TRBD1. The V gene end was trimmed by 4 bases and the J gene end by 5 bases; junction bases not matched to a gene: 9. The CDR3 extends over 15 amino acids. The CDR3 region has the DNA TGTGCCAGCAGTTCCCTTCGGACAGGGAGAACTGAAGCTTTCTTT. The encoded protein is CASSSLRTGRTEAFF.

This clonotype was seen many times. The chain is built from TRBV19 and TRBJ2-7, with TRBD2 identical over 10 bases. V lost 7 bases and J lost 1; bases outside the gene matches: 7. The germline V gene encodes CDR1 LNHDA and CDR2 SQIVND (reference sequence). CDR3 length: 15 residues. The CDR3 spells CASTPTSGPSYEQYF. DNA for the CDR3: TGTGCCAGTACCCCGACTAGCGGGCCTTCCTACGAGCAGTACTTC.

This clonotype showed up many times. This chain connects TRBV10-3 to TRBJ1-2; D call uncertain. In germline, CDR1 is ENHRY, CDR2 SYGVKD. V shed 8 bases and J shed 2 bases, with 12 bases lying between them. This CDR3 is 13 amino acids long. CDR3 amino acids: CAIGKSDNYGYTF. Written as DNA, the CDR3 is TGTGCCATCGGGAAGTCTGACAACTATGGCTACACCTTC.

The V gene is TRBV7-8, the J gene TRBJ1-5; D is unclear. Germline values: CDR1 SGHVS, CDR2 FQNEAQ. The V and J ends lost 4 bases and 4 bases respectively, with 14 bases between them. The length of the CDR3 is 15 residues. The CDR3 coding sequence is TGTGCCAGCAGCTATAAGACGGGTTATAATCAGCCCCAGCATTTT. Protein sequence: CASSYKTGYNQPQHF.

This clonotype showed up many times. The chain is built from TRBV10-3 and TRBJ1-2; D is possibly TRBD1 (5 bases). Germline CDR1 and CDR2: ENHRY and SYGVKD. This CDR3 is built from 14 residues. The V end lost 2 bases, the J end lost 3 bases, and 10 bases lay between the germline ends. The CDR3 coding sequence is TGTGCCATCAGTGAGCTGGCAGGGTACTATGGCTACACCTTC. Protein product: CAISELAGYYGYTF.

In this sample, this clonotype turned up many times. This sequence joins TRBV28 and TRBJ1-2; tentative D call: TRBD1 (5 bases). CDR3 size: 12 residues. The V and J ends lost 2 bases and 8 bases respectively, with 9 bases between them. Germline V gene sequence: CDR1 MDHEN, CDR2 SYDVKM. CDR3 sequence reads: CASSLTGVGYTF. CDR3 nucleotides: TGTGCCAGCAGTTTAACGGGGGTCGGCTACACCTTC.

The table lists this clonotype with a count of one. The chain has TRBV12-3 or TRBV12-4 and TRBJ2-1, with D tentatively TRBD2 (6 bases). The CDR3 loop spans 17 amino acids. V dropped 7 bases and J dropped 0 bases, with 19 bases sitting between them. CDR3 in DNA: TGTGCCAGCACCATAGATCGAACCGGGGGCTCCTACAATGAGCAGTTCTTC. Its translation is CASTIDRTGGSYNEQFF.

This clonotype came up many times. The chain combines TRBV4-3 with TRBJ2-6; either TRBD1 or TRBD2 may fit D (5 bases each). Per the germline V gene, CDR1 is LGHNA and CDR2 is YSLEER. The V end was cut by 0 bases, the J end by 4 bases, with 10 bases between. The CDR3 extends over 16 amino acids. The CDR3 protein is CASSQDAGAGANVLTF. CDR3 in DNA: TGCGCCAGCAGCCAAGATGCCGGGGCCGGGGCCAACGTCCTGACTTTC.

Turning to this clonotype: A read error is likely here: a far larger clone is one base away. The J gene is TRBJ2-2, the V gene TRBV13; a weak D match, TRBD1 (5 bases). V was shortened by 5 bases and J by 4 bases, with 14 bases between the two germline ends. This CDR3 comprises 15 residues. CDR1 is PRHDT and CDR2 is FYEKMQ in the germline V gene (reference sequence). CDR3 nucleotide sequence: TGTGCCAGCAGCCTTTTGATAGGGGCCACCGGGGAGCTGTTTTTT. This gives the protein CASSLLIGATGELFF. The entire variable domain, with the rest obtained from reference TRBV13 and TRBJ2-2, is as follows: AAGVIQSPRHLIKEKRETATLKCYPIPRHDTVYWYQQGPGQDPQFLISFYEKMQSDKGSIPDRFSAQQFSDYHSELNMSSLELGDSALYFCASSLLIGATGELFFGEGSRLTVL.

This clonotype was found many times. V is TRBV10-1 and J is TRBJ2-7; 7 bases line up with TRBD2. The CDR3 spans 14 residues. Germline V gives CDR1 WNHNN, CDR2 SYGVQD (reference sequence). V trimming: 2 bases; J trimming: 5 bases; junction bases outside the gene matches: 6. The CDR3, as DNA: TGCGCCAGCAGTGAGGCGGGGGAGTCGGACGAGCAGTACTTC. Encoded protein: CASSEAGESDEQYF.

This clonotype has ten or more counts. The chain has TRBV7-2 and TRBJ2-3; 10 bases fit TRBD2. Per the germline V gene, CDR1 is SGHTA and CDR2 is FQGNSA. The CDR3 sequence is 13 residues long. Losses at the gene ends were 4 bases for V and 7 bases for J; bases not matched to a gene: 2. The CDR3 sequence: CASSSLAGNTQYF. CDR3 DNA sequence: TGTGCCAGCAGCTCACTAGCGGGAAATACGCAGTATTTT.

This clonotype has at least ten counts. V and J are TRBV7-8 and TRBJ2-5; the D gene is possibly TRBD2 (6 bases). CDR1 is SGHVS and CDR2 is FQNEAQ in the germline V gene. CDR3 length equals 14 residues. V lost 1 base and J lost 2, with 8 bases in between. The CDR3 nucleotides are TGTGCCAGCAGCTTAGGGACTAATCAAGAGACCCAGTACTTC. Translation: CASSLGTNQETQYF.

The sample holds many counts of this clonotype. V is TRBV18 and J is TRBJ1-5; 7 nucleotides line up with TRBD1. This CDR3 is built from 16 residues. Looked up from germline, CDR1 is KGHSH and CDR2 is LQKENI. The V and J ends lost 6 bases and 0 bases, in that order; junction bases with no gene match: 8. The CDR3 bases are TGTGCCAGCTCCCCCCAGGGGGGGCGTAGCAATCAGCCCCAGCATTTT. It codes for CASSPQGGRSNQPQHF.

This clonotype showed up just a few times. This likely traces to a read error, being one base from a far larger clone. J is TRBJ2-7 and V is TRBV14; D is perhaps TRBD2 (6 bases). V was trimmed by 1 base and J by 7 bases, leaving 14 bases between them. CDR1 and CDR2 from the germline V gene are SGHDN and FVKESK. This CDR3 is 14 amino acids long. As DNA, the CDR3 is TGTGCCAGCAGCCAAGTCTGGGGGGTCGGTGAGCAGTACTTC. This gives the protein CASSQVWGVGEQYF.

Regarding this clonotype: This likely traces to a read error, being one base from a far larger clone. The rearrangement links TRBV7-2 to TRBJ2-7, with D perhaps TRBD2 (7 bases). Trimming left V 0 bases short and J 8 bases short, with 17 bases between. CDR3 size: 15 residues. Per germline, CDR1 SGHTA and CDR2 FQGNSA. DNA for the CDR3: TGTGCCAGCAGCTTAGCCCCACGTGGGGGGGGGCAGCAGTACTTC. Translated, it gives CASSLAPRGGGQQYF.

The chain couples TRBV5-5 to TRBJ1-4; D unclear. The germline V gene encodes CDR1 SGHKS and CDR2 YYEKEE (reference sequence). The CDR3 extends over 13 amino acids. V was trimmed by 6 bases and J by 2 bases, leaving 8 bases between them. CDR3 in DNA: TGTGCCAGCAAGCTTGCGACTAATGAAAAACTGTTTTTT. As protein: CASKLATNEKLFF.

This clonotype has a count of ten or more. The chain carries TRBV7-9 and TRBJ1-5, with D possibly being TRBD1 (6 bases). This CDR3 contains 15 residues. Germline loops: CDR1 SEHNR, CDR2 FQNEAQ (reference sequence). With 5 bases removed from V and 5 bases from J, the gap between germline ends came to 16 bases. CDR3 amino acids: CASSPNGGADQPQHF. The CDR3 nucleotides are TGTGCCAGCAGCCCTAATGGGGGGGCAGATCAGCCCCAGCATTTT.

This clonotype was seen repeatedly, ten times or more. J is TRBJ1-6 and V is TRBV10-2; 9 positions match TRBD1. CDR3 size: 14 residues. Germline V gene sequence: CDR1 WSHSY, CDR2 SAAADI. V lost 5 bases and J lost 5; bases outside the gene matches: 1. The CDR3 loop is CASSRQGDNSPLHF. As DNA, the CDR3 is TGCGCCAGCAGTCGACAGGGGGATAATTCACCCCTCCACTTT.

In its sample, this clonotype was seen many times. The genes are TRBV6-5 and TRBJ2-1; either TRBD1 or TRBD2 may supply D (5 bases each). Deletions cut 5 bases from V and 3 bases from J, with 11 bases between. CDR3 length equals 14 residues. Germline V gene lookup returns CDR1 MNHEY and CDR2 SVGAGI. The CDR3 nucleotides are TGTGCCAGCAGTCGAGAGGGGAACTACAATGAGCAGTTCTTC. It specifies CASSREGNYNEQFF.

This clonotype has just one count. A far larger clone is off by one base, so a read error is likely. The rearrangement joins TRBV27 to TRBJ2-7; a weak D match, TRBD2 (5 bases). Per the germline V gene, CDR1 is MNHEY and CDR2 is SMNVEV (reference sequence). V was trimmed by 1 base and J by 7 bases, leaving 17 bases between them. The CDR3 is made up of 15 amino acids. CDR3 amino acids: CASSLFGGPYNEQYF. The CDR3 bases are TGTGCCAGCAGTTTATTTGGCGGGCCCTACAATGAGCAGTACTTC.